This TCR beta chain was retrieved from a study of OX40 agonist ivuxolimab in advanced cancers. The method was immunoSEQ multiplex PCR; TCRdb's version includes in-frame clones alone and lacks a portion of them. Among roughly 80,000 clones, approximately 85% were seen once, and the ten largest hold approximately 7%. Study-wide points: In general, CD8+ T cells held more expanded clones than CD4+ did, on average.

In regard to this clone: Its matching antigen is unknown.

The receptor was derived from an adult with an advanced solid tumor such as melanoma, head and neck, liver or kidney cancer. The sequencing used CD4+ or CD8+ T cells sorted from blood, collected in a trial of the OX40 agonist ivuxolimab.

The CDR3 spells CASSSLGDEAFF. The CDR3 DNA reads as TGTGCCAGCAGCTCCTTGGGAGATGAAGCTTTCTTT. V is TRBV11-3 and J is TRBJ1-1; D uncertain. In germline, CDR1 is SGHNT, CDR2 YENEEA. Trimming removed 4 bases at V and 7 bases at J, with 10 bases between. The CDR3 is 12 residues long. The full variable domain, completed using reference TRBV11-3 and TRBJ1-1, is EAGVVQSPRYKIIEKKQPVAFWCNPISGHNTLYWYLQNLGQGPELLIRYENEEAVDDSQLPKDRFSAERLKGVDSTLKIQPAELGDSAVYLCASSSLGDEAFFGQGTRLTVV.